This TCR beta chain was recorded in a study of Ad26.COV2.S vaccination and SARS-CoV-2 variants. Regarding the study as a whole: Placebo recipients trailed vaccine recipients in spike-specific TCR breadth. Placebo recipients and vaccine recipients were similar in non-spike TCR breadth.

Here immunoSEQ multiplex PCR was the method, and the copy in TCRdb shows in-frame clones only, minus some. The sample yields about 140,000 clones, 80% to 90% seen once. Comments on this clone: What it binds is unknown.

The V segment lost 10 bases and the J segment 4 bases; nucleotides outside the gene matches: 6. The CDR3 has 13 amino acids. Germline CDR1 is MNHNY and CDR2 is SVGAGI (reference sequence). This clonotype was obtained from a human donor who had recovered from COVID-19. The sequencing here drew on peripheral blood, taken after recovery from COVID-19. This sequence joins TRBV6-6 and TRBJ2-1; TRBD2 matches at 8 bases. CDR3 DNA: TGTGCCACCCATAGCGGGGATTACAATGAGCAGTTCTTC. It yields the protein CATHSGDYNEQFF.